These T cell receptor beta chains were read from a single sample in a study of identical twins. From the 5' RACE reads, TCRdb called clonotypes with MiXCR, one entry per CDR3 protein. The table includes 640,000 or so distinct CDR3 sequences, 6.1% detected once. The sample was naive T cells sorted from blood. These receptors all stem from a man aged 18 to 29 in good health. The CDR3 runs from the conserved cysteine through the conserved F or W. A D gene is named only where the DNA matches it firmly. Size tells how often a clone was seen (once, few, many) or the class of an expanded clone, and some rows leave it out.

v_call: TRBV4-3
j_call: TRBJ2-5
d_call: NA
clone_size: many
cdr3_nt: TGCGCCAGCAGCCAAGTTCGGACCCCAGGGGAGACCCAGTACTTC
cdr3_aa: CASSQVRTPGETQYF

v_call: TRBV20-1
j_call: TRBJ1-5
d_call: TRBD1
clone_size: many
cdr3_nt: TGCAGTGCTCCTCGGACAGGGGAGTACAATCAGCCCCAGCATTTT
cdr3_aa: CSAPRTGEYNQPQHF

v_call: TRBV6-1
j_call: TRBJ2-7
d_call: TRBD1
clone_size: few
cdr3_nt: TGTGCCAGCAGTCCGGGACAGGGGGCCAATTACGAGCAGTACTTC
cdr3_aa: CASSPGQGANYEQYF

v_call: TRBV30
j_call: TRBJ2-3
d_call: TRBD2
clone_size: few
cdr3_nt: TGTGCCTGGAGTGCCCTAGCGGGAGGGCCAGGCACGCAGTATTTT
cdr3_aa: CAWSALAGGPGTQYF

v_call: TRBV7-9
j_call: TRBJ2-3
d_call: NA
clone_size: NA
cdr3_nt: TGTGCCAGCAGCTTACTCTCTTCGCCTTCTAGCACAGATACGCAGTATTTT
cdr3_aa: CASSLLSSPSSTDTQYF

v_call: TRBV7-6
j_call: TRBJ2-7
d_call: TRBD2
clone_size: few
cdr3_nt: TGTGCCAGCAGCCCCCGGACTAGCGGGAGCCTCGGCTCCTACGAGCAGTACTTC
cdr3_aa: CASSPRTSGSLGSYEQYF

v_call: TRBV29-1
j_call: TRBJ2-7
d_call: NA
clone_size: many
cdr3_nt: TGCAGCGCTGACCAGGGTTACGAGCAGTACTTC
cdr3_aa: CSADQGYEQYF

v_call: TRBV11-1
j_call: TRBJ2-3
d_call: NA
clone_size: many
cdr3_nt: TGTGCCAGCAGCACCACGGTCGGCAGGTCTCCAAATTCCGGTACGCAGTATTTT
cdr3_aa: CASSTTVGRSPNSGTQYF

v_call: TRBV13
j_call: TRBJ2-3
d_call: NA
clone_size: many
cdr3_nt: TGTGCCAGCAGCCCATACGGGAACTCTTACACAGATACGCAGTATTTT
cdr3_aa: CASSPYGNSYTDTQYF

v_call: TRBV25-1
j_call: TRBJ2-1
d_call: NA
clone_size: few
cdr3_nt: TGTGCCAGCAGTGAATGGGGTAGAGACAACAATGAGCAGTTCTTC
cdr3_aa: CASSEWGRDNNEQFF

v_call: TRBV9
j_call: TRBJ1-3
d_call: NA
clone_size: few
cdr3_nt: TGTGCCAGCAGCGTTAGACCGTCCGGAAACACCATATATTTT
cdr3_aa: CASSVRPSGNTIYF

v_call: TRBV12-3/TRBV12-4
j_call: TRBJ2-1
d_call: NA
clone_size: many
cdr3_nt: TGTGCCAGCAGTTTAACTAGATTGTTTCCTGAGCAGTTCTTC
cdr3_aa: CASSLTRLFPEQFF

v_call: TRBV12-3/TRBV12-4
j_call: TRBJ2-2
d_call: TRBD1
clone_size: many
cdr3_nt: TGTGCCAGCAGTTTAAGGGGGCACACCGGGGAGCTGTTTTTT
cdr3_aa: CASSLRGHTGELFF

v_call: TRBV7-8
j_call: TRBJ2-2
d_call: TRBD2
clone_size: few
cdr3_nt: TGTGCCAGCAGCTTAGCTCGGACTAGCGGGAGGATGAACACCGGGGAGCTGTTTTTT
cdr3_aa: CASSLARTSGRMNTGELFF

v_call: TRBV12-3/TRBV12-4
j_call: TRBJ1-5
d_call: TRBD1
clone_size: few
cdr3_nt: TGTGCCAGCAGTTTGGAACAGGGGGGTCAGCCCCAGCATTTT
cdr3_aa: CASSLEQGGQPQHF

v_call: TRBV20-1
j_call: TRBJ1-5
d_call: TRBD1
clone_size: many
cdr3_nt: TGCAGTGCTCCAGGGGGGCCGAATCAGCCCCAGCATTTT
cdr3_aa: CSAPGGPNQPQHF

v_call: TRBV6-1
j_call: TRBJ2-4
d_call: NA
clone_size: many
cdr3_nt: TGTGCCAGCAGGGGCGGTGGGGCCAAAAACATTCAGTACTTC
cdr3_aa: CASRGGGAKNIQYF

v_call: TRBV29-1
j_call: TRBJ2-2
d_call: TRBD1
clone_size: many
cdr3_nt: TGCAGCGTCGAGGACAGGTCGGACACCGGGGAGCTGTTTTTT
cdr3_aa: CSVEDRSDTGELFF

v_call: TRBV29-1
j_call: TRBJ1-3
d_call: NA
clone_size: NA
cdr3_nt: TGCAGCGTTGACACCCCGACTGGAAACACCATATATTTT
cdr3_aa: CSVDTPTGNTIYF

v_call: TRBV9
j_call: TRBJ2-2
d_call: NA
clone_size: many
cdr3_nt: TGTGCCAGCAGCGTAGTCCAGGGCGGGAACACCGGGGAGCTGTTTTTT
cdr3_aa: CASSVVQGGNTGELFF

v_call: TRBV7-9
j_call: TRBJ1-6
d_call: NA
clone_size: few
cdr3_nt: TGTGCCAGCAGCTTAGAGCCAGGGAACGGTTCACCCCTCCACTTT
cdr3_aa: CASSLEPGNGSPLHF

v_call: TRBV3-1
j_call: TRBJ1-1
d_call: NA
clone_size: few
cdr3_nt: TGTGCCAGCAGCCCCCGACTCTTGGGGGTAAGGAACACTGAAGCTTTCTTT
cdr3_aa: CASSPRLLGVRNTEAFF

v_call: TRBV5-1
j_call: TRBJ2-1
d_call: NA
clone_size: NA
cdr3_nt: TGCGCCAGCCTTATGGGCTACGGCGGGAATGAGCAGTTCTTC
cdr3_aa: CASLMGYGGNEQFF

v_call: TRBV29-1
j_call: TRBJ2-2
d_call: NA
clone_size: many
cdr3_nt: TGCAGCGTTACGGAGATCCGCGGGGAGCTGTTTTTT
cdr3_aa: CSVTEIRGELFF

v_call: TRBV20-1
j_call: TRBJ1-4
d_call: NA
clone_size: NA
cdr3_nt: TGCAGTGCTACTCGGACAGAGAATGAAAAACTGTTTTTT
cdr3_aa: CSATRTENEKLFF

v_call: TRBV9
j_call: TRBJ2-5
d_call: TRBD2
clone_size: NA
cdr3_nt: TGTGCCAGCAGCCCATTCGGAAGCGGGACGATCCAAGAGACCCAGTACTTC
cdr3_aa: CASSPFGSGTIQETQYF

v_call: TRBV5-4
j_call: TRBJ2-1
d_call: TRBD2
clone_size: NA
cdr3_nt: TGTGCCAGCAGCTGGGATAGCGGGCGGAGCTCCTACAATGAGCAGTTCTTC
cdr3_aa: CASSWDSGRSSYNEQFF

v_call: TRBV14
j_call: TRBJ1-5
d_call: NA
clone_size: many
cdr3_nt: TGTGCCAGCAGCCAAGAAGATCAGCCCCAGCATTTT
cdr3_aa: CASSQEDQPQHF

v_call: TRBV11-2
j_call: TRBJ1-5
d_call: NA
clone_size: NA
cdr3_nt: TGTGCCAGCAGCTTAGAGGGCGGTCACAATCAGCCCCAGCATTTT
cdr3_aa: CASSLEGGHNQPQHF

v_call: TRBV5-1
j_call: TRBJ2-1
d_call: TRBD2
clone_size: many
cdr3_nt: TGCGCCAGCAGCTTGGCGACTAGCGGGTTCAATGAGCAGTTCTTC
cdr3_aa: CASSLATSGFNEQFF

v_call: TRBV10-2
j_call: TRBJ2-1
d_call: TRBD2
clone_size: NA
cdr3_nt: TGCGCCAGCAGTGCTCGGTTTGGGCTAGCGGGAGACCTTCCCAATGAGCAGTTCTTC
cdr3_aa: CASSARFGLAGDLPNEQFF

v_call: TRBV4-2
j_call: TRBJ2-1
d_call: TRBD2
clone_size: few
cdr3_nt: TGTGCCAGCAGCTTAGGACTAGCGGCAGGAAATGAGCAGTTCTTC
cdr3_aa: CASSLGLAAGNEQFF

v_call: TRBV7-9
j_call: TRBJ2-1
d_call: TRBD2
clone_size: many
cdr3_nt: TGTGCCAGCAGCTTCGGGAGGATGGGGAACAATGAGCAGTTCTTC
cdr3_aa: CASSFGRMGNNEQFF

v_call: TRBV7-2
j_call: TRBJ2-7
d_call: TRBD2
clone_size: few
cdr3_nt: TGTGCCAGCAGCGGGACTAGCGTGCAGTACTTC
cdr3_aa: CASSGTSVQYF

v_call: TRBV5-1
j_call: TRBJ2-3
d_call: NA
clone_size: many
cdr3_nt: TGCGCCAGCAAGCTTGGGGAGCACACAGATACGCAGTATTTT
cdr3_aa: CASKLGEHTDTQYF

v_call: TRBV29-1
j_call: TRBJ2-1
d_call: TRBD2
clone_size: many
cdr3_nt: TGCAGCGGGTCTAGCGGGATGGGCTCCTACAATGAGCAGTTCTTC
cdr3_aa: CSGSSGMGSYNEQFF

v_call: TRBV12-3/TRBV12-4
j_call: TRBJ2-1
d_call: TRBD2
clone_size: many
cdr3_nt: TGTGCCAGCAGCACAGATACCTTGACTAGCGGGGGGATCAATGAGCAGTTCTTC
cdr3_aa: CASSTDTLTSGGINEQFF

v_call: TRBV2
j_call: TRBJ2-6
d_call: NA
clone_size: many
cdr3_nt: TGTGCCAGCAGTTCGTCTCCCTCTGGGGCCAACGTCCTGACTTTC
cdr3_aa: CASSSSPSGANVLTF

v_call: TRBV11-2
j_call: TRBJ2-7
d_call: TRBD2
clone_size: NA
cdr3_nt: TGTGCCAGCAGCCCTTCCAGTATTAGCGGGAGTTTCGAGCAGTACTTC
cdr3_aa: CASSPSSISGSFEQYF

v_call: TRBV6-5
j_call: TRBJ1-3
d_call: NA
clone_size: many
cdr3_nt: TGTGCCAGCAGTTTTCGGGGGACACGACCCATTGACTCTGGAAACACCATATATTTT
cdr3_aa: CASSFRGTRPIDSGNTIYF

v_call: TRBV11-2
j_call: TRBJ2-7
d_call: NA
clone_size: few
cdr3_nt: TGTGCCAGCAGCCCCTCCCGGGCGGCCGCAAGCTCCTACGAGCAGTACTTC
cdr3_aa: CASSPSRAAASSYEQYF

v_call: TRBV12-5
j_call: TRBJ2-5
d_call: TRBD2
clone_size: NA
cdr3_nt: TGTGCTAGTGGCCCGGGACTAGCGGGAGGGCCGCAAGAGACCCAGTACTTC
cdr3_aa: CASGPGLAGGPQETQYF

v_call: TRBV20-1
j_call: TRBJ2-1
d_call: NA
clone_size: many
cdr3_nt: TGCAGTGCTAGAGAACTGGGAGACTCCTACAATGAGCAGTTCTTC
cdr3_aa: CSARELGDSYNEQFF

v_call: TRBV28
j_call: TRBJ1-6
d_call: NA
clone_size: many
cdr3_nt: TGTGCCAGCAGTTCTCAACGGGCTTTAAATTCACCCCTCCACTTT
cdr3_aa: CASSSQRALNSPLHF

v_call: TRBV7-6
j_call: TRBJ1-3
d_call: TRBD1
clone_size: many
cdr3_nt: TGTGCCAGCAGCCGCCTTACAGGGGATGGGGGAAACACCATATATTTT
cdr3_aa: CASSRLTGDGGNTIYF

v_call: TRBV5-1
j_call: TRBJ1-3
d_call: NA
clone_size: few
cdr3_nt: TGCGCCAGCACCCCGTTGGGCGGTGGAAACACCATATATTTT
cdr3_aa: CASTPLGGGNTIYF

v_call: TRBV21-1
j_call: TRBJ2-3
d_call: NA
clone_size: many
cdr3_nt: TGTGCCAGCAGCAGGGGAAACCGGAATAGCACAGATACGCAGTATTTT
cdr3_aa: CASSRGNRNSTDTQYF

v_call: TRBV4-3
j_call: TRBJ2-7
d_call: NA
clone_size: many
cdr3_nt: TGCGCCAGCAGCCAAGGTGTCGGGCTACAGGGCTACGAGCAGTACTTC
cdr3_aa: CASSQGVGLQGYEQYF

v_call: TRBV14
j_call: TRBJ2-2
d_call: TRBD1
clone_size: many
cdr3_nt: TGTGCCAGCAGCCCAGGACAGGGGCGCACCGGGGAGCTGTTTTTT
cdr3_aa: CASSPGQGRTGELFF

v_call: TRBV6-2/TRBV6-3
j_call: TRBJ1-1
d_call: NA
clone_size: NA
cdr3_nt: TGTGCCAGCAGTTCCTATCCAGGGTACGACACTGAAGCTTTCTTT
cdr3_aa: CASSSYPGYDTEAFF